This is a list of T cell receptor beta chains from one sample in a study of graft-versus-host responses after intestinal transplantation. No antigen is known for these receptors. The method was immunoSEQ multiplex PCR; TCRdb's version includes in-frame clones alone and lacks a portion of them. The sample shows roughly 100,000 clones, under 95% of them seen only once. The sample consisted of unstimulated CD8+ T cells sorted from spleen or lymph node cells, taken before intestinal transplant. The source of these receptors is a human donor who received an intestinal transplant. CDR3s leave out the opening cysteine and the closing phenylalanine or tryptophan. A clone size is listed for some rows: how often the clone was seen (once, few, many), or a class if it is expanded.

clone size | CDR3 length | J gene | V gene | CDR3 protein
- | 12 | TRBJ1-2 | TRBV7-2 | ASSLLEGAGGYT
- | 13 | TRBJ1-3 | TRBV9 | ASSADTYSGNTIY
- | 16 | TRBJ2-5 | TRBV9 | ASSVSWGVAGGQETQY
- | 14 | TRBJ2-3 | TRBV7-8 | ASSHFPQGAVDTQY
- | 9 | TRBJ2-3 | TRBV4-1 | ASTGTDTQY
- | 12 | TRBJ1-4 | TRBV13 | ASSSLNGGEKLF
- | 11 | TRBJ1-1 | TRBV4-1 | ASSQVGNTEAF
once | 9 | TRBJ2-1 | TRBV20-1 | SAPYRGEQF
- | 11 | TRBJ2-5 | TRBV19 | ASRGDFQETQY
- | 11 | TRBJ2-7 | TRBV13 | ASSSNRVHEQY
- | 16 | TRBJ2-2 | TRBV23-1 | ASSQRVRGRLSTGELF
- | 11 | TRBJ2-5 | TRBV7-7 | ASSPGSQETQY
- | 16 | TRBJ1-5 | TRBV2 | ASTYYRDRPYSNQPQH
- | 11 | TRBJ2-1 | TRBV11-1 | ASSLAGGNEQF
- | 17 | TRBJ2-1 | TRBV7-8 | ASSLGPSGGAPVYNEQF
- | 12 | TRBJ2-7 | TRBV23-1 | SIGLFDSSYEQY
once | 12 | TRBJ1-5 | TRBV6-6 | ASCDGAGDQPQH
- | 11 | TRBJ1-2 | TRBV7-8 | ASSFGANYGYT
- | 14 | TRBJ2-5 | TRBV5-6 | ASSLAIRSPWETQY
- | 13 | TRBJ2-7 | TRBV7-6 | ASSPFTGASYEQY
- | 13 | TRBJ2-7 | TRBV4-1 | ASKPAEGASYEQY
- | 12 | TRBJ2-1 | TRBV5-1 | ASSLRVGYNEQF
- | 9 | TRBJ2-1 | TRBV7-6 | ASSSLNEQF
- | 11 | TRBJ2-1 | TRBV5-1 | ASRDRGLSEQF
once | 12 | TRBJ1-1 | TRBV4-2 | ASSGRDLYTEAF
- | 9 | TRBJ2-1 | TRBV6-5 | ASSLGNEQF
- | 11 | TRBJ1-1 | TRBV5-4 | ASSLGGVGEAF
- | 15 | TRBJ1-6 | TRBV7-6 | ASSLGGPSSYNSPLH
- | 14 | TRBJ2-1 | TRBV10-3 | AIRETSGGPYNEQF
- | 12 | TRBJ2-5 | TRBV30 | AWSDEAGGETQY
- | 9 | TRBJ1-2 | TRBV10-1 | ASSDGLVKA
once | 12 | TRBJ2-5 | TRBV4-1 | ASSREGKLETQY
- | 14 | TRBJ2-3 | TRBV18 | ASSPRFEGNTDTQY
once | 14 | TRBJ2-7 | TRBV9 | ASSVGQGNGLNEQY
- | 13 | TRBJ1-1 | TRBV7-8 | ASSLGKGMNTEAF
- | 12 | TRBJ1-1 | TRBV5-1 | ASSLFAENTEAF
- | 11 | TRBJ1-1 | TRBV19 | ASSIVAGSEAF
- | 16 | TRBJ2-1 | TRBV5-4 | ASSFIGGGILGVGEQF
- | 13 | TRBJ1-2 | TRBV4-1 | ASSEWTGAGHGYT
- | 16 | TRBJ1-2 | TRBV7-9 | ASTSRRPETSANYGYT
- | 11 | TRBJ2-1 | TRBV7-9 | ASPGTSNNEQF
- | 13 | TRBJ2-7 | TRBV11-2 | ASSSPVVQVYEQY
once | 10 | TRBJ2-1 | TRBV5-1 | ATGGVNNEQF
- | 13 | TRBJ2-1 | TRBV21-1 | ASSTPSCSYNEQF
- | 14 | TRBJ2-1 | TRBV10-1 | ASSETSGGEGSEQF
- | 11 | TRBJ1-1 | TRBV9 | ASSVVPNTEAF
- | 12 | TRBJ2-1 | TRBV4-1 | ASSDPGSLDEQF
- | 11 | TRBJ1-1 | TRBV6-5 | ASKHRPDTEAF
- | 13 | TRBJ2-7 | TRBV13 | ASSPAGESSYEQY
once | 13 | TRBJ2-3 | TRBV30 | AWSWGQGSTDTQY
- | 12 | TRBJ1-2 | TRBV9 | ASSHSDIFNGYT
- | 9 | TRBJ1-2 | TRBV29-1 | SVRVDYGYT